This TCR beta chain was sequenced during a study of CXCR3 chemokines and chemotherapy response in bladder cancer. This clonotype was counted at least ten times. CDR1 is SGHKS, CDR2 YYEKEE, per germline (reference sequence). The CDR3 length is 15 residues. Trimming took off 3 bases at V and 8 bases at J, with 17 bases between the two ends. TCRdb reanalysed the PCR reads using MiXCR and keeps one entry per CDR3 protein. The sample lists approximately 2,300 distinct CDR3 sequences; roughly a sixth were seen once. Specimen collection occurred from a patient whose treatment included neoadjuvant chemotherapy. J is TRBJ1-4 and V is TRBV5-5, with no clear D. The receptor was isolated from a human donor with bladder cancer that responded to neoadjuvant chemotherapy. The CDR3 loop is CASSSSVPVLEKLFF. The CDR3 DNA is TGTGCCAGCAGCTCCTCGGTCCCTGTTCTAGAAAAACTGTTTTTT.